The 16 T cell receptor beta chains below come from one sample, sequenced in a study of CD8+CD57+ T cells in acquired aplastic anemia. Patients sequenced had flow cytometry evidence of CD8+CD57+ cell expansion. Genomic DNA acted as the template from which TCR beta VDJ combination and CDR3 sequence profiling were carried out. TCRdb recomputed calls from the reads with MiXCR, one row per CDR3 protein. The sample carries under 350,000 distinct CDR3 sequences, under 60% recorded once. Specimen: sorted CD4+, CD8+, or CD8+CD57+ T cells (not recorded which) from PBMCs. These receptors originate from a human donor with aplastic anemia.

This clonotype has at least ten counts. The chain has TRBV25-1 and TRBJ2-7; TRBD1 is a possible D gene (6 bases). V was clipped by 3 bases and J by 5 bases, with 17 bases between them. The CDR3 sequence is 15 residues long. Germline V gene sequence: CDR1 MGHDK, CDR2 SYGVNS. The CDR3 sequence is CASSDSGQLGHEQYF. The DNA of the CDR3 is TGTGCCAGCAGTGATTCTGGACAGTTAGGCCACGAGCAGTACTTC.

In this sample, this clonotype turned up many times. This chain uses TRBV2 with TRBJ2-5; no clear D gene. This CDR3 comprises 12 residues. The germline V and J ends were trimmed by 0 bases and 2 bases, with 1 base remaining between them. Per the germline V gene, CDR1 is SNHLY and CDR2 is FYNNEI. The CDR3 is CASSEAQETQYF. CDR3 sequence (DNA): TGTGCCAGCAGTGAAGCACAAGAGACCCAGTACTTC.

The rearrangement joins TRBV4-1 to TRBJ2-7; the match to TRBD2 covers 7 bases. Germline CDR1 MGHRA, CDR2 YSYEKL. The V and J ends lost 4 bases and 5 bases, in that order; junction bases with no gene match: 8. This CDR3 has 14 residues. CDR3 amino acids: CASSPYGGLNEQYF. The CDR3 DNA reads TGCGCCAGCAGCCCGTACGGGGGGTTAAACGAGCAGTACTTC.

A word on this clonotype: One end of the junction is discordant with germline, which a read error may explain. The V and J genes are TRBV9 and TRBJ2-5; maybe TRBD1 (6 bases). In germline, CDR1 is SGDLS, CDR2 YYNGEE. This CDR3 is 15 amino acids long. DNA of the CDR3: TGTGCCAGCAGCGTCGTAGGGGACAACCAGGAGACCCAGTACTTC. It specifies CASSVVGDNQETQYF.

J is TRBJ1-6 and V is TRBV5-1, with no clear D. Trimming took 4 bases from V and 2 from J, leaving 13 bases between them. Germline assignment: CDR1 SGHRS and CDR2 YFSETQ. This CDR3 contains 16 residues. The CDR3 reads CASSQGRVTYNSPLHF. CDR3 coding DNA: TGCGCCAGCAGCCAAGGTCGGGTTACCTATAATTCACCCCTCCACTTT. Together with reference TRBV5-1 and TRBJ1-6, the CDR3 gives the full variable domain: KAGVTQTPRYLIKTRGQQVTLSCSPISGHRSVSWYQQTPGQGLQFLFEYFSETQRNKGNFPGRFSGRQFSNSRSEMNVSTLELGDSALYLCASSQGRVTYNSPLHFGNGTRLTVT.

V gene TRBV25-1 combines with J gene TRBJ1-2; D might be TRBD1 (5 bases). Germline CDR1 MGHDK, CDR2 SYGVNS. Trimming stripped 10 bases from V and 6 bases from J, with 6 bases between. The CDR3 spans 9 residues. The DNA of the CDR3 is TGTGCCAAAGGGGATGGCTACACCTTC. As protein: CAKGDGYTF.

The chain couples TRBV12-3 or TRBV12-4 to TRBJ1-4; maybe TRBD1 (5 bases). There are 17 residues in the CDR3. With 0 bases removed from V and 3 bases from J, the gap between germline ends came to 14 bases. As DNA, the CDR3 is TGTGCCAGCAGTTTAGCTGCAGGGACTGGGGCTAATGAAAAACTGTTTTTT. Protein product: CASSLAAGTGANEKLFF.

V is TRBV5-1 and J is TRBJ2-7, with 8 positions matching TRBD2. J gave up 3 bases and V 0 bases, and 11 bases lay outside the gene matches. Germline CDR1 reads SGHRS; CDR2 reads YFSETQ. The CDR3 has 17 residues. Here the CDR3 DNA reads TGCGCCAGCAGCTTGGTTCCCCTCCAGCGGGGGCACTACGAGCAGTACTTC. Its protein product is CASSLVPLQRGHYEQYF.

V usage is TRBV10-3 and J usage is TRBJ1-1; a weak D match, TRBD1 (5 bases). V gave up 8 bases and J gave up 0 bases, with 10 bases separating them. Germline loops: CDR1 ENHRY, CDR2 SYGVKD. The CDR3 sequence is 13 residues long. The CDR3 region has the DNA TGTGCCATCGCGACAGAACTGAACACTGAAGCTTTCTTT. It codes for CAIATELNTEAFF.

The genes are TRBV7-9 and TRBJ2-7; D may be TRBD1 (6 bases). CDR1 is SEHNR, CDR2 FQNEAQ, per germline (reference sequence). The CDR3 is 14 amino acids. The V end lost 5 bases, the J end lost 5 bases, and 16 bases lay between the germline ends. DNA for the CDR3: TGTGCCAGCAGCCTAGACAGGTATTCCCACGAGCAGTACTTC. Protein sequence: CASSLDRYSHEQYF.

This clonotype was detected ten times or more. This chain joins TRBV20-1 and TRBJ2-1; D may be TRBD1 (6 bases). CDR3 length: 15 amino acids. CDR1 and CDR2 (germline): DFQATT, SNEGSKA (reference sequence). Trimming left V 6 bases short and J 8 bases short, with 23 bases between. CDR3 loop: CSAPTGIGLTDEQFF. CDR3 nucleotides: TGCAGTGCCCCTACAGGGATAGGGCTTACAGATGAGCAGTTCTTC.

The V gene is TRBV11-1, the J gene TRBJ2-7; D uncertain. V was pared by 5 bases and J by 1 base, with 12 bases between. CDR1 and CDR2 from the germline V gene are SGHAT and FQDESV (reference sequence). This CDR3 has 14 amino acids. CDR3 region: CASSPYLVSYEQYF. The CDR3 coding sequence is TGTGCCAGCAGCCCTTATCTAGTATCCTACGAGCAGTACTTC. Together with reference TRBV11-1 and TRBJ2-7, the CDR3 gives the full variable domain: EAEVAQSPRYKITEKSQAVAFWCDPISGHATLYWYRQILGQGPELLVQFQDESVVDDSQLPKDRFSAERLKGVDSTLKIQPAELGDSAMYLCASSPYLVSYEQYFGPGTRLTVT.

The J gene is TRBJ2-5, the V gene TRBV10-3; 9 positions match TRBD2. Unmatched junction bases numbered 7, after V lost 3 bases and J lost 2 bases. This CDR3 is 16 amino acids long. Germline V gene lookup returns CDR1 ENHRY and CDR2 SYGVKD. The CDR3 region is CAISEGSGGHQETQYF. The DNA for the CDR3 is TGTGCCATCAGTGAAGGTAGCGGGGGCCATCAAGAGACCCAGTACTTC.

Worth noting for this clonotype: A much larger clonotype is one base distant, so this may be a read error. This chain uses TRBV20-1 with TRBJ1-1; no reliable D call. V gave up 2 bases and J gave up 1 base, with 8 bases separating them. Per germline, CDR1 DFQATT and CDR2 SNEGSKA (reference sequence). CDR3 length equals 13 residues. CDR3 DNA sequence: TGCAGTGCTAGAAAGTGGGGGAACACTGAAGCTTTCTTT. Translated: CSARKWGNTEAFF.

The chain recombines TRBV20-1 with TRBJ2-7; a weak D match, TRBD2 (6 bases). The CDR3 totals 14 residues. The V gene's germline CDR1 is DFQATT and CDR2 SNEGSKA (reference sequence). Trimming removed 6 bases from V and 0 bases from J, with 15 bases in between. CDR3 amino acids: CSAPGAASSYEQYF. The CDR3 nucleotides read TGCAGTGCGCCGGGAGCGGCGAGCTCCTACGAGCAGTACTTC.

The CDR3 loop is CAIDRGFYEQYF. The CDR3 region has the DNA TGTGCCATCGACAGGGGCTTCTACGAGCAGTACTTC. The chain combines TRBV7-2 with TRBJ2-7; the match to TRBD1 covers 8 bases. Unmatched junction bases numbered 5, after V lost 10 bases and J lost 3 bases. Germline values: CDR1 SGHTA, CDR2 FQGNSA. The CDR3 contains 12 residues.